This passage covers 5 T cell receptor beta chains from one sample sequenced in a study of OX40 agonist ivuxolimab in advanced cancers. The method was immunoSEQ multiplex PCR; TCRdb's version includes in-frame clones alone and lacks a portion of them. The table lists around 100,000 clones, 75% to 95% of them singletons. The starting material was CD4+ or CD8+ T cells sorted from blood, obtained in a trial of the OX40 agonist ivuxolimab. The receptors stem from an adult with an advanced solid tumor such as melanoma, head and neck, liver or kidney cancer.

The V and J genes are TRBV28 and TRBJ1-1, with D maybe TRBD1 (5 bases). Trimming cost V 1 base and J 8 bases, with 14 bases left between them. Germline CDR1 is MDHEN and CDR2 is SYDVKM. The CDR3 loop spans 14 amino acids. The CDR3 nucleotides read TGTGCCAGCAGTTTATTTTCAGGGTCTGGCGAAGCTTTCTTT. It specifies CASSLFSGSGEAFF.

This clone was seen only once. The chain joins TRBV7-2 to TRBJ1-2; D might be TRBD1 (5 bases). The CDR3 is 14 amino acids. Germline V lookup: CDR1 SGHTA, CDR2 FQGNSA. Trimming took off 4 bases at V and 5 bases at J, with 14 bases between the two ends. The CDR3 nucleotides are TGTGCCAGCAGCTACTTATATCAGGGATATGGCTACACCTTC. Translated: CASSYLYQGYGYTF.

This chain uses TRBV5-1 with TRBJ2-1; D gene ambiguous. Per germline, CDR1 SGHRS and CDR2 YFSETQ. Trimming pared 4 bases from V and 9 bases from J, leaving 11 bases between. The CDR3 is 12 residues long. The CDR3 loop is CASSPDFGEQFF. CDR3 sequence (DNA): TGCGCCAGCAGCCCGGATTTTGGTGAGCAGTTCTTC.

The J gene is TRBJ2-2, the V gene TRBV4-2; 9 bases align to TRBD1. Germline loops: CDR1 LGHNA, CDR2 YNFKEQ. This CDR3 region has 18 residues. V lost 1 base, J lost 2 bases, and 8 bases stayed unmatched. CDR3 region: CASSQGGHTGGNTGELFF. In DNA, the CDR3 is TGTGCCAGCAGCCAAGGGGGGCACACAGGGGGCAACACCGGGGAGCTGTTTTTT.

The V and J genes are TRBV27 and TRBJ2-7; 8 nucleotides agree with TRBD2. This CDR3 is built from 15 residues. Germline V gene data show CDR1 as MNHEY and CDR2 as SMNVEV (reference sequence). J lost 5 bases, V lost 5 bases, and 11 bases had no gene match. This chain's CDR3 is CASSPIAGRVHEQYF. CDR3 sequence (DNA): TGTGCCAGCAGTCCCATAGCGGGAAGGGTCCACGAGCAGTACTTC.